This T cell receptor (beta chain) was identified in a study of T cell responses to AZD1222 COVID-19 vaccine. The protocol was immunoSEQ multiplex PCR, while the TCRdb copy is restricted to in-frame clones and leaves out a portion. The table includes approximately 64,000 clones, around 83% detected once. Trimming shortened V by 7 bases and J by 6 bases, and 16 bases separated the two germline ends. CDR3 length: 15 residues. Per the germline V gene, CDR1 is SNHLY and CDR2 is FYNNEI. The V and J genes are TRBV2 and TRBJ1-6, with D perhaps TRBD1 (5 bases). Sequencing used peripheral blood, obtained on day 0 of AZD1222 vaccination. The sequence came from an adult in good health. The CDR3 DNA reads TGTGCCAGCATGGGGGGGGAACGGAGTAATTCACCCCTCCACTTT. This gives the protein CASMGGERSNSPLHF.